The TCR beta chain under discussion was sequenced for a study of CD4+ T cells in melanoma. Notes on the study in general: A reported correlation linked neoantigen-specific CD4+ T cells to CD8+, macrophage and B cell function. Diverse differentiation states were reported for melanoma neoantigen-specific CD4+ T cells.

Method: immunoSEQ multiplex PCR; TCRdb's copy keeps in-frame clones and lacks some. The sample records 120,000 to 150,000 clones, 85% to 95% being singletons. The CDR3 has 16 residues. V lost 8 bases, J lost 6 bases, and 12 bases stayed unmatched. Looked up from germline, CDR1 is MNHEY and CDR2 is SMNVEV (reference sequence). With regard to this clone: Its specificity is not known.

This clonotype was sampled from a human donor with melanoma. The chain is built from TRBV27 and TRBJ2-1; TRBD1 matches 11 bases. CDR3 amino acids: CASRSTGQGDLNEQFF. The CDR3 DNA reads as TGTGCCAGCCGCTCGACGGGACAGGGGGACCTCAATGAGCAGTTCTTC.